A selection of T cell receptor beta chains follows, all from one sample in a study of tumour-infiltrating T cells in Burkitt lymphoma. Libraries were prepared by immunoSEQ multiplex PCR; TCRdb keeps only in-frame clonotypes and omits some of them. The table shows over a thousand clones, with about 88% occurring only once. The sample taken for sequencing was tumor tissue. These receptors were collected from a human donor with Burkitt lymphoma. Each CDR3 is given with its conserved first and last residue. The order of the fields is J gene, V gene, D gene, clone size, CDR3 length, CDR3 protein, CDR3 DNA. The D gene is left open where the match is weak. Not every row has a clone size; where given, it reads once, few, many or a size class.

>TRBJ2-1|TRBV4-1|TRBD2|once|17
CASSQDHRAGGGNEQFF
TGCGCCAGCAGCCAAGACCACCGAGCGGGAGGCGGCAATGAGCAGTTCTTC
>TRBJ1-2|TRBV20-1|-|-|10
CRAGHGSYTF
TGCCGGGCCGGACACGGGTCCTACACCTTC
>TRBJ2-7|TRBV18|-|-|15
CASSLESFLSYEQYF
TGTGCCAGCTCACTTGAGAGTTTCCTTTCCTACGAGCAGTACTTC
>TRBJ1-5|TRBV30|-|once|14
CAWRGTGQEQPQHF
TGTGCCTGGAGGGGAACAGGGCAGGAGCAGCCCCAACATTTT
>TRBJ2-3|TRBV18|-|-|12
CASSPPTDTQYF
TGTGCCAGCTCACCACCGACAGATACGCAGTATTTT
>TRBJ1-1|TRBV6-5|-|-|14
CASSLGLPGTEAFF
TGTGCCAGCAGTTTGGGTCTTCCTGGTACTGAAGCTTTCTTT
>TRBJ1-1|TRBV6-5|-|-|15
CASSYSLRSGTEAFF
TGTGCCAGCAGTTACTCGTTGCGCAGCGGCACTGAAGCTTTCTTT
>TRBJ1-5|TRBV19|-|-|13
CASSIVGNQPQHF
TGTGCCAGTAGTATTGTAGGGAATCAGCCCCAGCATTTT
>TRBJ2-3|TRBV5-1|TRBD2|-|16
CASVPGTSGFTDTQYF
TGCGCCAGCGTCCCCGGGACTAGCGGCTTCACAGATACGCAGTATTTT
>TRBJ2-7|TRBV5-1|-|-|15
CASSYGGLSSYEQYF
TGCGCCAGCAGCTACGGGGGGCTCAGCTCCTACGAGCAGTACTTC
>TRBJ1-2|TRBV7-6|-|-|17
CASSRWKGTRLNYGYTF
TGTGCCAGCAGCCGGTGGAAGGGGACCCGGCTTAACTATGGCTACACCTTC
>TRBJ1-2|TRBV6-5|TRBD1|-|14
CASSPGQGGYGYTF
TGTGCCAGCAGTCCGGGACAGGGAGGCTATGGCTACACCTTC
>TRBJ2-3|TRBV15|-|-|14
CATKTGDGADTQYF
TGTGCCACCAAGACGGGAGATGGGGCAGATACGCAGTATTTT
>TRBJ2-5|TRBV5-6|-|-|13
CASSWDYQETQYF
TGTGCCAGCAGCTGGGACTACCAAGAGACCCAGTACTTC
>TRBJ1-1|TRBV5-1|-|once|14
CASSRTAFNTEAFF
TGCGCCAGCAGCAGGACAGCATTCAACACTGAAGCTTTCTTT
>TRBJ1-1|TRBV30|-|-|15
CAWSHLGGMNTEAFF
TGTGCCTGGAGTCACCTCGGGGGCATGAACACTGAAGCTTTCTTT
>TRBJ2-3|TRBV6-4|TRBD2|few|15
CASSVLAGGADTQYF
TGTGCCAGCAGTGTTCTTGCGGGGGGAGCGGATACGCAGTATTTT
>TRBJ2-1|TRBV19|TRBD1|-|15
CASSIGQGAHNEQFF
TGTGCCAGTAGTATAGGGCAGGGGGCGCACAATGAGCAGTTCTTC
>TRBJ2-5|TRBV15|-|-|14
CATSTKGEGETQYF
TGTGCCACCAGCACGAAGGGGGAAGGCGAGACCCAGTACTTC
>TRBJ1-2|TRBV9|-|-|13
CASSETANYGYTF
TGTGCCAGCAGCGAGACAGCCAACTATGGCTACACCTTC
>TRBJ1-1|TRBV20-1|TRBD1|-|11
CSAERGGEAFF
TGCAGTGCAGAACGAGGGGGCGAAGCTTTCTTT
>TRBJ2-3|TRBV7-2|TRBD1|-|13
CASSPNRGNTQYF
TGTGCCAGCAGCCCGAACAGGGGGAATACGCAGTATTTT
>TRBJ2-2|TRBV19|TRBD1|few|14
CASSTQGDGGELFF
TGTGCCAGTAGTACACAGGGGGACGGCGGGGAGCTGTTTTTT
>TRBJ2-5|TRBV15|-|-|12
CATSRRLETQYF
TGTGCCACCAGCAGACGCTTAGAGACCCAGTACTTC
>TRBJ2-6|TRBV6-5|-|-|15
CASSDSNSGANVLTF
TGTGCCAGCAGTGACTCCAACTCTGGGGCCAACGTCCTGACTTTC
>TRBJ1-1|TRBV4-1|TRBD1|-|16
CASSQGTGGLNTEAFF
TGCGCCAGCAGCCAAGGGACAGGGGGACTGAACACTGAAGCTTTCTTT
>TRBJ1-5|TRBV2|-|few|15
CASMNQPSVNQPQHF
TGTGCCAGCATGAACCAGCCGTCTGTCAATCAGCCCCAGCATTTT
>TRBJ2-7|TRBV6-1|-|-|11
CASRDPYEQYF
TGTGCCAGCAGGGACCCCTACGAGCAGTACTTC
>TRBJ1-2|TRBV5-1|-|few|14
CASSFYGGDYGYTF
TGCGCCAGCAGCTTCTACGGAGGCGACTATGGCTACACCTTC
>TRBJ2-3|TRBV7-2|-|-|12
CASSLPTDTQYF
TGTGCCAGCAGCCTCCCGACAGATACGCAGTATTTT
>TRBJ2-1|TRBV29-1|TRBD2|-|15
CSVSLDGRIHNEQFF
TGCAGCGTGTCCCTGGACGGGAGGATTCACAATGAGCAGTTCTTC
>TRBJ2-1|TRBV21-1|-|-|17
CASSDYGQEGVYNEQFF
TGTGCCAGCAGCGACTATGGACAGGAGGGAGTTTACAATGAGCAGTTCTTC
>TRBJ1-5|TRBV9|-|-|15
CASSVGPGVGQPQHF
TGTGCCAGCAGCGTAGGCCCAGGGGTTGGACAGCCCCAGCATTTT
>TRBJ2-5|TRBV9|TRBD2|-|15
CASSVGTSGVETQYF
TGTGCCAGCAGCGTAGGGACTAGCGGGGTAGAGACCCAGTACTTC
>TRBJ1-2|TRBV14|-|-|14
CASSRVWGDYGYTF
TGTGCCAGCAGCCGGGTGTGGGGCGACTATGGCTACACCTTC
>TRBJ2-1|TRBV5-5|-|-|10
CASSLGEQFF
TGTGCCAGCAGCTTAGGGGAGCAGTTCTTC
>TRBJ2-3|TRBV23-1|-|-|14
CASSQSSSLDTQYF
TGCGCCAGCAGTCAATCGAGCTCGTTGGATACGCAGTATTTT
>TRBJ2-7|TRBV30|TRBD1|-|13
CAWSPGQEYEQYF
TGTGCCTGGAGTCCTGGACAGGAATACGAGCAGTACTTC
>TRBJ2-1|TRBV11-3|TRBD2|-|16
CASSNRWTGGLNEQFF
TGTGCCAGCAGCAACCGATGGACGGGAGGGCTCAATGAGCAGTTCTTC
>TRBJ2-5|TRBV9|-|-|14
CASSVDIGGETQYF
TGTGCCAGCAGCGTAGATATAGGGGGAGAGACCCAGTACTTC
>TRBJ2-3|TRBV5-1|TRBD2|-|14
CASRGGRATDTQYF
TGCGCCAGCAGGGGCGGGAGAGCGACAGATACGCAGTATTTT
>TRBJ1-2|TRBV6-5|-|-|14
CASSLTRQVYGYTF
TGTGCCAGCAGTTTAACCAGACAGGTCTATGGCTACACCTTC
>TRBJ2-1|TRBV6-5|-|-|15
CASSYSGRTPGEQFF
TGTGCCAGCAGTTACTCTGGCCGGACCCCGGGGGAGCAGTTCTTC
>TRBJ2-3|TRBV6-5|-|-|14
CASSYSAGRDTQYF
TGTGCCAGCAGTTACTCGGCAGGACGAGATACGCAGTATTTT
>TRBJ2-1|TRBV9|TRBD2|-|16
CASSVALAGRYNEQFF
TGTGCCAGCAGCGTAGCTCTAGCGGGAAGGTACAATGAGCAGTTCTTC